This is a list of T cell receptor beta chains from one sample in a study of T cell responses to AZD1222 COVID-19 vaccine. Sequencing used immunoSEQ multiplex PCR; TCRdb keeps in-frame clones, though not all of them. The sample yields around 99,000 clones, 80% to 95% seen once. The sample here was peripheral blood, taken 28 days after the second AZD1222 dose. The source of these receptors is an adult who received the AZD1222 COVID-19 vaccine. CDR3s include the opening cysteine and the closing phenylalanine or tryptophan. The order of the fields is CDR3 DNA, CDR3 protein, J gene, D gene, V gene. The D gene is left open where the match is weak.

cdr3_nt: TGCGCCAGCAGCCACCAGACAGGGGGCGGGACCGGGGAGCTGTTTTTT; cdr3_aa: CASSHQTGGGTGELFF; j_call: TRBJ2-2; d_call: TRBD1; v_call: TRBV5-1
cdr3_nt: TGTGCCGGCCAGGGGGCAGCAACTAATGAAAAACTGTTTTTT; cdr3_aa: CAGQGAATNEKLFF; j_call: TRBJ1-4; d_call: TRBD1; v_call: TRBV28
cdr3_nt: TGTGCCAGCAGCTCGGGACTAAAGAACACTGAAGCTTTCTTT; cdr3_aa: CASSSGLKNTEAFF; j_call: TRBJ1-1; d_call: -; v_call: TRBV5-4
cdr3_nt: TGTGCCAGCAGCTTAGATGGGGGATACACCGGGGAGCTGTTTTTT; cdr3_aa: CASSLDGGYTGELFF; j_call: TRBJ2-2; d_call: -; v_call: TRBV11-2
cdr3_nt: TGTGCCAGCTCACAGGAGCCTAGTCTTTACGAGCAGTACTTC; cdr3_aa: CASSQEPSLYEQYF; j_call: TRBJ2-7; d_call: -; v_call: TRBV18
cdr3_nt: TGTGCCAGCAGTTTCATGGGGATTGATCCCGCGCAGTATTTT; cdr3_aa: CASSFMGIDPAQYF; j_call: TRBJ2-3; d_call: -; v_call: TRBV28
cdr3_nt: TGTGCCAGTAGTACAGCCTCGCCTTCGCGGCCAATCTCCTACGAGCAGTACTTC; cdr3_aa: CASSTASPSRPISYEQYF; j_call: TRBJ2-7; d_call: -; v_call: TRBV19
cdr3_nt: TGTGCCAGCAGTATAATACAGGGTTCTGAAGCTTTCTTT; cdr3_aa: CASSIIQGSEAFF; j_call: TRBJ1-1; d_call: -; v_call: TRBV2
cdr3_nt: TGTGCCAGCAGTTACGGCAGAGATCAGCCCCAGCATTTT; cdr3_aa: CASSYGRDQPQHF; j_call: TRBJ1-5; d_call: -; v_call: TRBV6-2/TRBV6-3
cdr3_nt: TGTGCCAGCAGCCGCGGCAGGGGGGCGGGTGAAAAACTGTTTTTT; cdr3_aa: CASSRGRGAGEKLFF; j_call: TRBJ1-4; d_call: TRBD1; v_call: TRBV5-6
cdr3_nt: TGTGCCAGCAGTTATGAGTCAGGGGGAGGCTACACCTTC; cdr3_aa: CASSYESGGGYTF; j_call: TRBJ1-2; d_call: TRBD1; v_call: TRBV6-6
cdr3_nt: TGTGCCAGCAGTTTATGGGAGGGGAAGGCTGGGGCCAACGTCCTGACTTTC; cdr3_aa: CASSLWEGKAGANVLTF; j_call: TRBJ2-6; d_call: -; v_call: TRBV28
cdr3_nt: TGTGCCAGCAGCGTAGGAGGGGCTGGCTACACCTTC; cdr3_aa: CASSVGGAGYTF; j_call: TRBJ1-2; d_call: -; v_call: TRBV9
cdr3_nt: TGCAGTGCTAGTAAAGCTGCGGAAAGGGATGAGCAGTTCTTC; cdr3_aa: CSASKAAERDEQFF; j_call: TRBJ2-1; d_call: -; v_call: TRBV20-1
cdr3_nt: TGTGCCAGCAGCCCATCGGGGAAGGGCGGCCTTAGCTCCTACAATGAGCAGTTCTTC; cdr3_aa: CASSPSGKGGLSSYNEQFF; j_call: TRBJ2-1; d_call: -; v_call: TRBV7-9
cdr3_nt: TGTGCCACCTCACTGGACGGTAACACCGGGGAGCTGTTTTTT; cdr3_aa: CATSLDGNTGELFF; j_call: TRBJ2-2; d_call: -; v_call: TRBV24-1
cdr3_nt: TGTGCCAGTAGTATGTCAGGCTTCAACACCGGGGAGCTGTTTTTT; cdr3_aa: CASSMSGFNTGELFF; j_call: TRBJ2-2; d_call: -; v_call: TRBV19
cdr3_nt: TGCGCCAGCAGGGAACTAGCGGGAGGGCCTTGGGAGCAGTTCTTC; cdr3_aa: CASRELAGGPWEQFF; j_call: TRBJ2-1; d_call: TRBD2; v_call: TRBV10-2
cdr3_nt: TGTGCCAGCAGTTTGGACAGGGACCAAGAGACCCAGTACTTC; cdr3_aa: CASSLDRDQETQYF; j_call: TRBJ2-5; d_call: TRBD1; v_call: TRBV28
cdr3_nt: TGTGCCAGCAGTTTAATAGATACGCAGTATTTT; cdr3_aa: CASSLIDTQYF; j_call: TRBJ2-3; d_call: -; v_call: TRBV12-3/TRBV12-4
cdr3_nt: TGTGCCAGCAGACCCGGGACTAGCGGGAGCAATGAGCAGTTCTTC; cdr3_aa: CASRPGTSGSNEQFF; j_call: TRBJ2-1; d_call: TRBD2; v_call: TRBV6-6
cdr3_nt: TGTGCCAGCAGCCGGAGCGGGGCCAGGGTCCTCGAGCAGTACTTC; cdr3_aa: CASSRSGARVLEQYF; j_call: TRBJ2-7; d_call: TRBD2; v_call: TRBV7-2